Shown below are 6 T cell receptor beta chains from a single sample sequenced in a study of blood T cell repertoires in COVID-19. Sequenced by immunoSEQ multiplex PCR; TCRdb stores in-frame clones only, minus some. The sample has over 65,000 clones; approximately 78% are singletons. Sequences were obtained from peripheral blood. These receptors were taken from a human donor in a cohort sampled during active COVID-19.

V gene TRBV4-2 combines with J gene TRBJ2-1; D unresolved. The V gene lost 0 bases and the J gene lost 1 base, with 7 bases spanning the gap. The length of the CDR3 is 15 residues. Germline-derived CDR1 and CDR2 are LGHNA and YNFKEQ. The CDR3 sequence: CASSQDHGSYNEQFF. The CDR3 bases are TGTGCCAGCAGCCAAGATCACGGTTCCTACAATGAGCAGTTCTTC.

This clone was counted once. The rearrangement joins TRBV27 to TRBJ2-3; TRBD1 is a possible D gene (5 bases). The CDR3 sequence is 13 residues long. The V gene lost 5 bases and the J gene lost 5 bases, with 11 bases spanning the gap. Germline CDR1 MNHEY, CDR2 SMNVEV (reference sequence). The chain's CDR3 is CASSLGARDTQYF. The CDR3 nucleotides are TGTGCCAGCAGTCTAGGGGCGAGAGATACGCAGTATTTT.

Regarding this clone: At the DNA level, this CDR3 is encoded by other sequences in the same sample as well. V gene TRBV9 combines with J gene TRBJ2-7; 9 bases fit TRBD1. The V segment lost 3 bases and the J segment 2 bases; nucleotides outside the gene matches: 0. The length of the CDR3 is 13 residues. Germline V gene lookup returns CDR1 SGDLS and CDR2 YYNGEE. CDR3 protein: CASSGQGAYEQYF. The DNA for the CDR3 is TGTGCCAGCAGCGGACAGGGGGCCTACGAGCAGTACTTC.

The rearrangement links TRBV11-2 to TRBJ2-7; the D gene is possibly TRBD1 (6 bases). The CDR3 sequence is 14 residues long. Trimming removed 2 bases at V and 11 bases at J, with 19 bases between. CDR1 is SGHAT, CDR2 FQNNGV, per germline. This CDR3 is CASSLRERGSPKYF. The CDR3 region has the DNA TGTGCCAGCAGCTTAAGAGAAAGGGGGAGCCCAAAGTACTTC.

This CDR3 is CASSYPTSATTGELFF. The CDR3 DNA reads as TGTGCCAGCAGTTACCCAACTAGCGCGACTACCGGGGAGCTGTTTTTT. The rearrangement links TRBV6-2 or TRBV6-3 to TRBJ2-2; TRBD2 matches 7 bases. Germline loops: CDR1 MNHEY, CDR2 SVGEGT. With V trimmed by 2 bases and J by 5 bases, 8 bases remained unmatched. The CDR3 is made up of 16 amino acids.

The V call is TRBV9, the J call TRBJ1-5, with D hard to call. Looked up from germline, CDR1 is SGDLS and CDR2 is YYNGEE. V lost 9 bases and J 6 bases, leaving 19 bases between the germline ends. CDR3 length equals 14 residues. The CDR3 here is CATPGGVRCQPQHF. For the CDR3, the DNA is TGTGCCACCCCAGGCGGGGTTCGCTGTCAGCCCCAGCATTTT.